These 24 T cell receptor beta chains were sequenced from one sample in a study of T cell repertoires in cytomegalovirus infection. A single record per CDR3 protein comes from TCRdb applying MiXCR to the reads. The sample lists 150,000 to 200,000 distinct CDR3 sequences, 13% to 15% occurring once. The sample comprised PBMCs. All receptors come from a human donor in good health (CMV status not recorded). Some clones in this sample may be carry-over from other donors' samples.

The genes are TRBV12-5 and TRBJ2-5, with TRBD2 matching 8 bases. The CDR3 contains 17 residues. The V gene end was trimmed by 1 base and the J gene end by 5 bases; junction bases not matched to a gene: 12. Germline V gene sequence: CDR1 LGHNT, CDR2 FRNRAP. In nucleotides, the CDR3 is TGTGCTAGTGGTTTGGATTTTGCGGGAGGTGCCGGGGAGACCCAGTACTTC. Protein sequence: CASGLDFAGGAGETQYF.

Many counts were recorded for this clonotype. V is TRBV7-9 and J is TRBJ2-1; 7 positions match TRBD2. The CDR3 extends over 19 amino acids. V trimming: 4 bases; J trimming: 0 bases; junction bases outside the gene matches: 15. Germline V lookup: CDR1 SEHNR, CDR2 FQNEAQ (reference sequence). This chain's CDR3 is CASSSTGTGGLSSYNEQFF. The CDR3 DNA reads TGTGCCAGCAGCTCTACCGGGACGGGAGGCCTGAGCTCCTACAATGAGCAGTTCTTC. Filled out from reference TRBV7-9 and TRBJ2-1, the complete variable domain reads DTGVSQNPRHKITKRGQNVTFRCDPISEHNRLYWYRQTLGQGPEFLTYFQNEAQLEKSRLLSDRFSAERPKGSFSTLEIQRTEQGDSAMYLCASSSTGTGGLSSYNEQFFGPGTRLTVL.

This clonotype was found many times. The rearrangement joins TRBV10-1 to TRBJ1-6; a weak D match, TRBD1 (6 bases). The germline V gene has CDR1 WNHNN and CDR2 SYGVQD (reference sequence). There are 15 residues in the CDR3. Trimming cost V 0 bases and J 13 bases, with 16 bases left between them. The CDR3 loop reads CASSESGANPLPLHF. The DNA for the CDR3 is TGCGCCAGCAGTGAGTCGGGGGCTAACCCTTTGCCCCTCCACTTT.

Many counts were recorded for this clonotype. The chain combines TRBV7-2 with TRBJ2-7, with 11 bases matching TRBD2. This CDR3 spans 17 amino acids. The ends lost 2 bases at V and 1 base at J; junction bases unmatched: 7. Germline V gene lookup returns CDR1 SGHTA and CDR2 FQGNSA. In DNA, the CDR3 is TGTGCCAGCAGCTTACGCCTAGCGGGAGGCCCGTCCTACGAGCAGTACTTC. This translates into CASSLRLAGGPSYEQYF.

This clonotype has at least ten counts. CDR3 sequence (DNA): TGTGCCAGCAGAATGAACACTGAAGCTTTCTTT. Protein: CASRMNTEAFF. The chain carries TRBV12-3 or TRBV12-4 and TRBJ1-1, with unresolved D. The CDR3 is made up of 11 amino acids. V lost 6 bases, J lost 0 bases, and 2 bases lay in between.

The genes are TRBV10-3 and TRBJ2-2; maybe TRBD1 (6 bases). Trimming left V 4 bases short and J 1 base short, with 10 bases between. Germline CDR1 is ENHRY and CDR2 is SYGVKD. The CDR3 spans 15 residues. The CDR3 here is CAISGSGQNTGELFF. CDR3 sequence (DNA): TGTGCCATCAGTGGTTCGGGACAGAACACCGGGGAGCTGTTTTTT.

This clonotype was observed many times. This chain links TRBV12-3 or TRBV12-4 with TRBJ1-1, with D possibly being TRBD1 (5 bases). With 7 bases removed from V and 3 bases from J, the gap between germline ends came to 15 bases. CDR3 length: 14 residues. The CDR3 here is CASTRAGSYTEAFF. DNA of the CDR3: TGTGCCAGCACCCGGGCAGGGAGTTACACTGAAGCTTTCTTT.

J is TRBJ2-1 and V is TRBV6-2 or TRBV6-3, with D unclear. CDR3 length: 14 residues. Germline assignment: CDR1 MNHEY and CDR2 SVGEGT. V lost 0 bases and J 6 bases, leaving 9 bases between the germline ends. The chain's CDR3 is CASSYSPRSNEQFF. The CDR3 DNA sequence: TGTGCCAGCAGTTACTCCCCTAGAAGCAATGAGCAGTTCTTC.

This clonotype was detected a few times. DNA of the CDR3: TGTGCCAGCAGCTTGGCCGGGAAGGACACCGGGGAGCTGTTTTTT. It translates to CASSLAGKDTGELFF. This chain links TRBV5-4 with TRBJ2-2, with D possibly being TRBD2 (5 bases). V lost 0 bases and J 3 bases, leaving 9 bases between the germline ends. Germline lookup yields CDR1 SGHNT and CDR2 YYREEE (reference sequence). The CDR3 runs 15 residues. Filled out from reference TRBV5-4 and TRBJ2-2, the complete variable domain reads ETGVTQSPTHLIKTRGQQVTLRCSSQSGHNTVSWYQQALGQGPQFIFQYYREEENGRGNFPPRFSGLQFPNYSSELNVNALELDDSALYLCASSLAGKDTGELFFGEGSRLTVL.

DNA for the CDR3: TGTGCCAGCAGCTTAGATGTTCAGGCGGTGGGTACAGATACGCAGTATTTT. This codes for CASSLDVQAVGTDTQYF. The rearrangement uses TRBV11-2 and TRBJ2-3, with D uncertain. V lost 0 bases to trimming and J lost 3 bases, with 16 bases between them. Germline lookup yields CDR1 SGHAT and CDR2 FQNNGV. This CDR3 has 17 amino acids.

The sample holds a few counts of this clonotype. The V call is TRBV5-5, the J call TRBJ2-2; D gene uncertain. There are 13 residues in the CDR3. V lost 4 bases and J lost 4, with 8 bases in between. CDR1 is SGHKS, CDR2 YYEKEE, per germline (reference sequence). CDR3 in amino acids: CASSQDLTGELFF. CDR3 DNA sequence: TGTGCCAGCAGCCAGGACCTCACCGGGGAGCTGTTTTTT.

The genes are TRBV29-1 and TRBJ1-4, with D possibly being TRBD1 (6 bases). V gave up 4 bases and J gave up 1 base, with 7 bases separating them. CDR1 and CDR2 (germline): SQVTM, ANQGSEA. CDR3 length: 13 residues. CDR3 coding DNA: TGCAGCGTTGTCAGGGGAACTAATGAAAAACTGTTTTTT. Translated: CSVVRGTNEKLFF.

This chain uses TRBV19 with TRBJ1-5; possible D gene TRBD1, 6 bases. The CDR3 contains 15 residues. Trimming cost V 8 bases and J 6 bases, with 20 bases left between them. Germline values: CDR1 LNHDA, CDR2 SQIVND (reference sequence). The CDR3 loop reads CASRPPGGGGQPQHF. CDR3 DNA: TGTGCCAGTCGACCCCCGGGAGGGGGAGGTCAGCCCCAGCATTTT.

The table lists this clonotype with a count of one. The chain uses TRBV10-3 and TRBJ1-5, with 8 bases identical to TRBD1. The CDR3 covers 15 residues. Germline V CDR1 and CDR2: ENHRY, SYGVKD. V trimming: 2 bases; J trimming: 6 bases; junction bases outside the gene matches: 6. CDR3 amino acids: CAISETDRGPQPQHF. For the CDR3, the DNA is TGTGCCATCAGTGAGACCGACAGGGGTCCTCAGCCCCAGCATTTT.

This clonotype has just a few counts. The chain combines TRBV5-6 with TRBJ1-1; D unresolved. V was clipped by 1 base and J by 5 bases, with 12 bases between them. Germline V gene lookup returns CDR1 SGHDT and CDR2 YYEEEE. The CDR3 loop spans 14 amino acids. The CDR3 DNA follows: TGTGCCAGCAGCTTGTTAGGGCGGGCAACTGAAGCTTTCTTT. It encodes CASSLLGRATEAFF. Drawing the rest from reference TRBV5-6 and TRBJ1-1, the complete variable domain is DAGVTQSPTHLIKTRGQQVTLRCSPKSGHDTVSWYQQALGQGPQFIFQYYEEEERQRGNFPDRFSGHQFPNYSSELNVNALLLGDSALYLCASSLLGRATEAFFGQGTRLTVV.

This clonotype came up many times. V usage is TRBV10-3 and J usage is TRBJ2-5; D remains ambiguous. This CDR3 is 12 amino acids long. CDR1 is ENHRY, CDR2 SYGVKD, per germline. Trimming took 3 bases from V and 1 from J, leaving 3 bases between them. This chain's CDR3 is CAISEFQETQYF. The CDR3 DNA is TGTGCCATCAGTGAATTCCAAGAGACCCAGTACTTC.

This chain joins TRBV5-1 and TRBJ1-4; D is possibly TRBD1 (5 bases). This CDR3 has 16 residues. Deletions cut 1 base from V and 6 bases from J, with 16 bases between. Germline values: CDR1 SGHRS, CDR2 YFSETQ. The CDR3 reads CASSLILQDGDEKLFF. CDR3 nucleotides: TGCGCCAGCAGCTTGATTCTACAGGATGGGGATGAAAAACTGTTTTTT.

This clonotype was counted many times. The chain combines TRBV6-4 with TRBJ2-1; the D is unclear. Between the trimmed V and J ends, which lost 1 base and 7 bases, there was a span of 8 bases. Germline CDR1 and CDR2: MRHNA and SNTAGT. This CDR3 contains 13 residues. In DNA, the CDR3 is TGTGCCAGCAGTGACTGGAAGGAGAATGAGCAGTTCTTC. It encodes CASSDWKENEQFF.

In this sample, this clonotype turned up many times. The rearrangement joins TRBV7-9 to TRBJ2-5; D gene uncertain. Germline V gene data show CDR1 as SEHNR and CDR2 as FQNEAQ (reference sequence). This CDR3 has 15 amino acids. V dropped 1 base and J dropped 5 bases, with 14 bases sitting between them. The CDR3 spells CASSLGPTTRETQYF. In DNA, the CDR3 is TGTGCCAGCAGCTTAGGACCGACCACCCGGGAGACCCAGTACTTC.

This clonotype has ten or more counts. This chain joins TRBV11-3 and TRBJ2-1; D is unresolved. V dropped 4 bases and J dropped 4 bases, with 14 bases sitting between them. The length of the CDR3 is 15 residues. The V gene's germline CDR1 is SGHNT and CDR2 YENEEA. In DNA form, the CDR3 reads TGTGCCAGCAGCTCCGGGCGGCAGACGTACAATGAGCAGTTCTTC. It is translated as CASSSGRQTYNEQFF.

Details on this clonotype: Being one base from a much bigger clone, this may be a read error. The V gene is TRBV7-2, the J gene TRBJ2-1; D ambiguous. The CDR3 extends over 13 amino acids. Germline CDR1 reads SGHTA; CDR2 reads FQGNSA. CDR3 protein: CANSPLLWNEQFF. The DNA of the CDR3 is TGTGCCAACAGCCCGTTATTATGGAATGAGCAGTTCTTC.

The gene calls are TRBV12-3 or TRBV12-4 and TRBJ1-6; D remains unclear. V was cut by 7 bases and J by 5 bases, with 15 bases left in between. CDR3 length: 15 amino acids. The CDR3 sequence is CASMGHPKNNSPLHF. The CDR3 bases are TGTGCCAGCATGGGCCATCCTAAAAATAATTCACCCCTCCACTTT.

This clonotype occurred many times. The genes are TRBV12-3 or TRBV12-4 and TRBJ2-3; 9 bases align to TRBD1. The CDR3 length is 15 residues. V shed 3 bases and J 2 bases; nucleotides not matched to a gene: 3. The CDR3 bases are TGTGCCAGCAGTTTGACAGGGGGACCCACAGATACGCAGTATTTT. Translating gives CASSLTGGPTDTQYF.

About this clonotype itself: Without the conserved terminal phenylalanine or tryptophan, this CDR3 likely stems from a read error. It is unclear where the CDR3 begins or ends on the DNA, so no DNA is shown, and the CDR3 is as TCRdb lists it. The chain recombines TRBV29-1 with TRBJ1-1; the table names TRBD1, a call not compared with the DNA. The CDR3 has 8 amino acids, counting both end residues. Germline values: CDR1 SQVTM, CDR2 ANQGSEA. CDR3 sequence: CSAQEGQG.